This TCR beta chain stems from a study of blood T cells in healthy people across ages. Primed by a sample-barcoded 5' primer and a J-beta primer mix, a second PCR proceeded for 7 to 11 cycles. TCRdb redid the calling of the 5' RACE reads with MiXCR, one entry per CDR3 protein. The sample shows hundreds of thousands of distinct CDR3 sequences, under 25% of them seen only once. CDR1 is SGHRS, CDR2 YFSETQ, per germline. V lost 3 bases, J lost 7 bases, and 14 bases lay in between. The CDR3 is made up of 13 amino acids. This clonotype came up many times. The origin of this receptor is a man aged 70-80 years in good health. The rearrangement uses TRBV5-1 and TRBJ2-7, with D unclear. Sequenced material: blood. The CDR3 reads CASSSEVLGEQYF. The CDR3, as DNA: TGCGCCAGCAGCTCGGAAGTTCTTGGGGAGCAGTACTTC.